The 26 T cell receptor beta chains given below trace back to one sample, sequenced in a study of T cells in Graves' hyperthyroidism and ophthalmopathy. Amplification yielded TCR beta CDR3 regions, with RNA transcripts as the source. First-round RT-PCR targeting the TCR CDR3 was performed with the HTBI primer set. TCRdb itself ran the multiplex PCR reads through MiXCR, one entry per CDR3 protein. The sample contains about 300,000 distinct CDR3 sequences, over 15% of which appear only once. The specimen sequenced was blood. The receptors were gathered from a man younger than 40 with Graves' hyperthyroidism.

The rearrangement joins TRBV5-8 to TRBJ2-1; the match to TRBD1 covers 10 bases. J gave up 8 bases and V 6 bases, and 11 bases lay outside the gene matches. CDR3 length: 15 amino acids. CDR1 SGHTS and CDR2 YDEGEE come from the germline V gene. The CDR3 nucleotides are TGTGCCAGCACACGCGGGACAGGGGATTCGGATGAGCAGTTCTTC. Translating gives CASTRGTGDSDEQFF. The variable domain in full, with the rest retrieved from reference TRBV5-8 and TRBJ2-1, is EAGVTQSPTHLIKTRGQQATLRCSPISGHTSVYWYQQALGLGLQFLLWYDEGEERNRGNFPPRFSGRQFPNYSSELNVNALELEDSALYLCASTRGTGDSDEQFFGPGTRLTVL.

The rearrangement uses TRBV6-1 and TRBJ2-1; a possible D gene is TRBD1 (6 bases). V was trimmed by 11 bases and J by 6 bases, leaving 17 bases between them. CDR3 size: 13 residues. Germline CDR1 is MNHNS and CDR2 is SASEGT. CDR3 in amino acids: CAEAEGGSNEQFF. The CDR3, as DNA: TGTGCCGAGGCAGAAGGGGGAAGCAATGAGCAGTTCTTC.

The sample holds many counts of this clonotype. The chain recombines TRBV30 with TRBJ1-1, with D unresolved. Germline V lookup: CDR1 GTSNPN, CDR2 SVGIG (reference sequence). The CDR3 loop spans 12 amino acids. V dropped 2 bases and J dropped 11 bases, with 15 bases sitting between them. CDR3 nucleotides: TGTGCCTGGAGTAAGTACCGCGGAGTGGCTTTCTTT. As protein: CAWSKYRGVAFF.

The gene calls are TRBV30 and TRBJ2-7, with a possible D match to TRBD2 (5 bases). This CDR3 spans 12 amino acids. Trimming left V 2 bases short and J 6 bases short, with 11 bases between. CDR1 is GTSNPN and CDR2 is SVGIG in the germline V gene (reference sequence). CDR3: CAWSRAASEQYF. In DNA, the CDR3 is TGTGCCTGGAGTCGAGCGGCTTCCGAGCAGTACTTC.

The genes are TRBV6-1 and TRBJ1-2, with D hard to call. Looked up from germline, CDR1 is MNHNS and CDR2 is SASEGT. The CDR3 sequence is 14 residues long. V was trimmed by 5 bases and J by 8 bases, leaving 18 bases between them. Here the CDR3 DNA reads TGTGCCAGCAGTTATTATCCCCCCAACGGGGGCTACACCTTC. Residues: CASSYYPPNGGYTF.

This clonotype was seen repeatedly, ten times or more. The chain links TRBV6-6 to TRBJ1-1; D unclear. V shed 2 bases and J shed 4 bases, with 11 bases lying between them. Per the germline V gene, CDR1 is MNHNY and CDR2 is SVGAGI (reference sequence). This CDR3 has 14 amino acids. CDR3 loop: CASSYKGGGTEAFF. The CDR3 DNA reads as TGTGCCAGCAGTTACAAGGGTGGAGGCACTGAAGCTTTCTTT.

For this clonotype: The junction departs from the called germline gene at one end, perhaps through a read error. The gene calls are TRBV20-1 and TRBJ2-1, with 9 bases matching TRBD2. Germline V gene lookup returns CDR1 DFQATT and CDR2 SNEGSKA (reference sequence). There are 14 residues in the CDR3. CDR3 protein: CSARQSGGYNELFF. The CDR3 DNA reads as TGCAGTGCTAGACAGAGCGGGGGGTACAATGAGCTGTTCTTC.

This clonotype was seen repeatedly, ten times or more. The chain has TRBV29-1 and TRBJ2-1, with TRBD2 matching 9 bases. The J segment lost 6 bases and the V segment lost 5 bases, leaving 14 bases of the junction unmatched. Per the germline V gene, CDR1 is SQVTM and CDR2 is ANQGSEA. This CDR3 comprises 16 residues. The CDR3 coding sequence is TGCAGCGTTCCACTAAGGGGTAGCGGGAGCCCCAATGAGCAGTTCTTC. Residues: CSVPLRGSGSPNEQFF.

For the CDR3, the DNA is TGTGCCAGCAGCTTAGCCTCCCGGGACACCGGGGAGCTGTTTTTT. It specifies CASSLASRDTGELFF. The chain recombines TRBV7-2 with TRBJ2-2; D is unresolved. This CDR3 comprises 15 residues. Germline V lookup: CDR1 SGHTA, CDR2 FQGNSA. V lost 0 bases and J 3 bases, leaving 8 bases between the germline ends. Filled out from reference TRBV7-2 and TRBJ2-2, the complete variable domain reads GAGVSQSPSNKVTEKGKDVELRCDPISGHTALYWYRQSLGQGLEFLIYFQGNSAPDKSGLPSDRFSAERTGGSVSTLTIQRTQQEDSAVYLCASSLASRDTGELFFGEGSRLTVL.

The sample holds many counts of this clonotype. This chain connects TRBV10-3 to TRBJ2-7, with D maybe TRBD1 (7 bases). V was cut by 4 bases and J by 7 bases, with 17 bases left in between. The CDR3 has 14 amino acids. The germline CDR1 and CDR2 sequences are ENHRY and SYGVKD. This chain's CDR3 is CAISALGDSGEQYF. In nucleotides, the CDR3 is TGTGCCATCAGTGCTCTCGGGGACAGCGGGGAGCAGTACTTC.

This clonotype was seen ten or more times. The rearrangement links TRBV5-1 to TRBJ2-3, with TRBD1 as a possible D gene (5 bases). The CDR3 sequence is 14 residues long. The germline V gene encodes CDR1 SGHRS and CDR2 YFSETQ. Trimming shortened V by 9 bases and J by 2 bases, and 16 bases separated the two germline ends. The CDR3 DNA sequence: TGCGCCACGACCATGGACACCCCCACAGATACGCAGTATTTT. Protein sequence: CATTMDTPTDTQYF.

Ten or more counts support this clonotype. This chain joins TRBV2 and TRBJ1-1, with D possibly TRBD1 on 6 matching bases. The V and J ends lost 4 bases and 4 bases respectively, with 10 bases between them. The CDR3 is made up of 13 amino acids. Per germline, CDR1 SNHLY and CDR2 FYNNEI. The CDR3 DNA reads as TGTGCCAGCAGTGTGGGGGCTCGCACTGAAGCTTTCTTT. This gives the protein CASSVGARTEAFF.

This clonotype was recorded at least ten times. The chain uses TRBV12-3 or TRBV12-4 and TRBJ1-5; weak D call: TRBD1 (5 bases). Trimming took off 5 bases at V and 5 bases at J, with 10 bases between the two ends. The CDR3 loop spans 13 amino acids. The CDR3 sequence is CASSRGGDQPQHF. The CDR3, as DNA: TGTGCCAGCAGTCGGGGGGGAGATCAGCCCCAGCATTTT.

This clonotype was seen many times. The chain links TRBV20-1 to TRBJ2-7; D is unclear. The germline V gene has CDR1 DFQATT and CDR2 SNEGSKA (reference sequence). The CDR3 is 12 residues long. With 5 bases removed from V and 1 base from J, the gap between germline ends came to 9 bases. CDR3 amino acids: CSAPDQSYEQYF. For the CDR3, the DNA is TGCAGTGCTCCGGACCAATCCTACGAGCAGTACTTC.

The gene calls are TRBV11-2 and TRBJ2-6; maybe TRBD1 (6 bases). Trimming took 5 bases from V and 2 from J, leaving 10 bases between them. The CDR3 contains 15 residues. Looked up from germline, CDR1 is SGHAT and CDR2 is FQNNGV. The CDR3 spells CASSPGAPGANVLTF. DNA for the CDR3: TGTGCCAGCAGCCCAGGGGCACCTGGGGCCAACGTCCTGACTTTC. The variable domain in full, completed from reference TRBV11-2 and TRBJ2-6, reads EAGVAQSPRYKIIEKRQSVAFWCNPISGHATLYWYQQILGQGPKLLIQFQNNGVVDDSQLPKDRFSAERLKGVDSTLKIQPAKLEDSAVYLCASSPGAPGANVLTFGAGSRLTVL.

There are many counts of this clonotype. The rearrangement joins TRBV20-1 to TRBJ1-5, with a tentative D call TRBD1 (5 bases). Germline loops: CDR1 DFQATT, CDR2 SNEGSKA (reference sequence). Trimming cost V 6 bases and J 5 bases, with 14 bases left between them. The length of the CDR3 is 13 residues. The CDR3 loop reads CSAGTGPDQPQHF. CDR3 sequence (DNA): TGCAGTGCCGGGACGGGTCCGGATCAGCCCCAGCATTTT.

This clonotype was seen ten or more times. The chain is built from TRBV2 and TRBJ1-5; D is unresolved. Per the germline V gene, CDR1 is SNHLY and CDR2 is FYNNEI. This CDR3 comprises 16 residues. Between the trimmed V and J ends, which lost 4 bases and 2 bases, there was a span of 15 bases. CDR3 region: CASSARTFGRNQPQHF. CDR3 coding DNA: TGTGCCAGCAGTGCTCGTACATTCGGTCGCAATCAGCCCCAGCATTTT.

In this sample, this clonotype turned up once. A much larger clone sits a single nucleotide away, making a read error possible. The CDR3 region is CSVHFSGPETQYF. The CDR3 DNA reads as TGCAGCGTTCACTTTAGCGGGCCAGAGACCCAGTACTTC. This chain connects TRBV29-1 to TRBJ2-5; 7 nucleotides align to TRBD2. V trimming: 5 bases; J trimming: 4 bases; junction bases outside the gene matches: 7. From germline, CDR1 is SQVTM and CDR2 ANQGSEA. This CDR3 is 13 amino acids long.

CDR3 sequence reads: CASSFASGGARAFF. The DNA of the CDR3 is TGTGCCAGCAGTTTCGCATCAGGGGGGGCTCGAGCTTTCTTT. J is TRBJ1-1 and V is TRBV6-1, with TRBD1 matching 7 bases. After removal of 5 bases from V and 10 bases from J, the junction contained 13 bases not matched to a gene. The V gene's germline CDR1 is MNHNS and CDR2 SASEGT. The CDR3 is 14 amino acids.

This clonotype was recorded at least ten times. The gene calls are TRBV27 and TRBJ1-1; D is uncertain. This CDR3 spans 12 amino acids. Trimming took 9 bases from V and 6 from J, leaving 14 bases between them. Germline values: CDR1 MNHEY, CDR2 SMNVEV (reference sequence). CDR3 DNA: TGTGCCAGGGGTCGGGCCCACCCTGAAGCTTTCTTT. Translated, it gives CARGRAHPEAFF.

V gene TRBV7-9 combines with J gene TRBJ1-1; D call uncertain. Germline CDR1 SEHNR, CDR2 FQNEAQ (reference sequence). CDR3 length: 13 amino acids. Between the trimmed V and J ends, which lost 4 bases and 6 bases, there was a span of 12 bases. The CDR3 DNA reads TGTGCCAGCAGCTCCCCCGGAGAGGCTGAAGCTTTCTTT. Amino acid sequence: CASSSPGEAEAFF.

This clonotype was counted between two and nine times. J is TRBJ2-2 and V is TRBV19; D might be TRBD1 or TRBD2, each matching 7 bases. V gave up 6 bases and J gave up 0 bases, with 11 bases separating them. Germline V gene data show CDR1 as LNHDA and CDR2 as SQIVND (reference sequence). The CDR3 is 15 residues long. CDR3 in DNA: TGTGCCAGTAGGGGGGGGACAGCGAACACCGGGGAGCTGTTTTTT. Translation gives CASRGGTANTGELFF.

This clonotype was recorded at least ten times. The chain recombines TRBV2 with TRBJ2-1; D is unclear. V lost 4 bases and J 10 bases, leaving 8 bases between the germline ends. The germline V gene has CDR1 SNHLY and CDR2 FYNNEI. The CDR3 covers 11 residues. The DNA for the CDR3 is TGTGCCAGCAGTGCCAGCGTCGAGCAGTTCTTC. Translated, it gives CASSASVEQFF.

This clonotype was seen a few times. The chain carries TRBV6-5 and TRBJ2-2; 11 bases agree with TRBD2. This CDR3 has 17 amino acids. V was pared by 2 bases and J by 1 base, with 3 bases of the junction left unmatched. Germline V gene sequence: CDR1 MNHEY, CDR2 SVGAGI. The CDR3 reads CASSYPGTSGNTGELFF. The CDR3 DNA sequence: TGTGCCAGCAGTTACCCTGGGACTAGCGGGAACACCGGGGAGCTGTTTTTT.

The sample holds one count of this clonotype. A much larger clone lies a single base off, so this may be a read error. This chain links TRBV28 with TRBJ2-5; possible D gene TRBD2, 6 bases. There are 14 residues in the CDR3. Germline CDR1 is MDHEN and CDR2 is SYDVKM. V was shortened by 8 bases and J by 3 bases, with 16 bases between the two germline ends. The DNA of the CDR3 is TGTGCCAGCTGGTCATGGTGGAGGGAAGAGACCCAGTACTTC. Translating gives CASWSWWREETQYF. Filled out from reference TRBV28 and TRBJ2-5, the complete variable domain reads DVKVTQSSRYLVKRTGEKVFLECVQDMDHENMFWYRQDPGLGLRLIYFSYDVKMKEKGDIPEGYSVSREKKERFSLILESASTNQTSMYLCASWSWWREETQYFGPGTRLLVL.

Ten or more counts support this clonotype. V gene TRBV20-1 combines with J gene TRBJ2-1; TRBD2 matches 7 bases. Per the germline V gene, CDR1 is DFQATT and CDR2 is SNEGSKA (reference sequence). J was trimmed by 6 bases and V by 3 bases; bases with no gene match: 5. The CDR3 totals 13 residues. The CDR3 bases are TGCAGTGCTAGGCCTACTAGCGTCAATGAGCAGTTCTTC. Amino acid sequence: CSARPTSVNEQFF.